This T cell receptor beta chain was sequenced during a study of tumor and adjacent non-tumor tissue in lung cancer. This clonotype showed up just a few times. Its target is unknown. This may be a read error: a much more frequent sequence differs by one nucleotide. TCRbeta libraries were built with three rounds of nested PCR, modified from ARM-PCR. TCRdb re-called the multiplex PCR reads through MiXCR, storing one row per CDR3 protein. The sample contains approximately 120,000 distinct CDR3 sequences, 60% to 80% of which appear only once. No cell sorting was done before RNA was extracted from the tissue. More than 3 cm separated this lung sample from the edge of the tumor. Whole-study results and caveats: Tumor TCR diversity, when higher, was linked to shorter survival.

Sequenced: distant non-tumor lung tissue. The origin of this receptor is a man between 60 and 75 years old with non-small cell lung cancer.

CDR3 nucleotide sequence: TGTGCCTGGACTGTAAGACAGGGGGCGTTTGGCTACACCTTC. Translation: CAWTVRQGAFGYTF. This sequence joins TRBV30 and TRBJ1-2, with TRBD1 identical over 10 bases. The germline CDR1 and CDR2 sequences are GTSNPN and SVGIG (reference sequence). V shed 4 bases, J shed 7 bases, and the junction held 9 bases outside the gene matches. The CDR3 is 14 amino acids.